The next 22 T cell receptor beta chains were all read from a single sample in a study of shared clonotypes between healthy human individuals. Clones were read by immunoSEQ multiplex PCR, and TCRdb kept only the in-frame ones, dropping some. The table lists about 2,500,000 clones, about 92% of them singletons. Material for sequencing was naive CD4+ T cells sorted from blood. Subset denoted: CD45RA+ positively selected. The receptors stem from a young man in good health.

CDR3 loop: CASSLGRESYSEQFF. CDR3 DNA sequence: TGCGCCAGCAGCCTAGGGCGGGAGTCGTATAGTGAGCAGTTCTTC. The rearrangement uses TRBV4-3 and TRBJ2-1; the match to TRBD2 covers 7 bases. Germline values: CDR1 LGHNA, CDR2 YSLEER. The CDR3 is made up of 15 amino acids. V shed 4 bases, J shed 9 bases, and the junction held 12 bases outside the gene matches.

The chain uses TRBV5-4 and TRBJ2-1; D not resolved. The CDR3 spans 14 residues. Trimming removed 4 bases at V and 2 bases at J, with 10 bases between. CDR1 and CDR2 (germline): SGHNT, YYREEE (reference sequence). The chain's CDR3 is CASSHLGTYNEQFF. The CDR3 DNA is TGTGCCAGCAGCCATCTAGGAACCTACAATGAGCAGTTCTTC.

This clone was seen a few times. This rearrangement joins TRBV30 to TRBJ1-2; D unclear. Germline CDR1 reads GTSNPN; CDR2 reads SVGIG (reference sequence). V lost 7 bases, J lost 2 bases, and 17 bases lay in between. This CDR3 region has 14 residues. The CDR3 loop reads CASTGAGKNYGYTF. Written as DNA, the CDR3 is TGTGCCTCCACGGGCGCGGGGAAGAACTATGGCTACACCTTC.

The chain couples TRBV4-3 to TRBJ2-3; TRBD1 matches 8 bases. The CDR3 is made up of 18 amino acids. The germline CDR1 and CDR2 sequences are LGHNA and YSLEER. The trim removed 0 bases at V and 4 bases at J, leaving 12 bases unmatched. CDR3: CASSQDFGWPGGPDTQYF. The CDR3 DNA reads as TGCGCCAGCAGCCAAGATTTTGGGTGGCCAGGGGGCCCAGATACGCAGTATTTT.

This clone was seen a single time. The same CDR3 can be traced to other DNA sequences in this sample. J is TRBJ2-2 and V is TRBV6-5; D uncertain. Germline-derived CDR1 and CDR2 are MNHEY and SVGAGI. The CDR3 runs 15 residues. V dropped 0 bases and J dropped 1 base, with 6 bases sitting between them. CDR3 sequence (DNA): TGTGCCAGCAGTTACTCCCGACAGAACACCGGGGAGCTGTTTTTT. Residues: CASSYSRQNTGELFF.

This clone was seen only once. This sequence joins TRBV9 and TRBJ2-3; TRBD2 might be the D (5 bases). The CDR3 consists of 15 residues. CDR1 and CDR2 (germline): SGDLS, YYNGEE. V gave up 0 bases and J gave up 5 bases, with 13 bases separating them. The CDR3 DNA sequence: TGTGCCAGCAGCGTAGTTTTAAGCGGTGGAGATACGCAGTATTTT. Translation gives CASSVVLSGGDTQYF.

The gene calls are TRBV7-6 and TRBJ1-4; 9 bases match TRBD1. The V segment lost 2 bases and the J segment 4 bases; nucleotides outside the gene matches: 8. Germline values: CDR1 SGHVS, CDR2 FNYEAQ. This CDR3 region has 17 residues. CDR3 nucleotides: TGTGCCAGCAGCTTATCCGCGGCGGGACAGGGTAATGAAAAACTGTTTTTT. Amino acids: CASSLSAAGQGNEKLFF.

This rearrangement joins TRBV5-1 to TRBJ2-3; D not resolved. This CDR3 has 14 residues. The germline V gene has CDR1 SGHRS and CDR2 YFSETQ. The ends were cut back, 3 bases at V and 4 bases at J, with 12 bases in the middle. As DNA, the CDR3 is TGCGCCAGCAGCTCGGGCCCCAGCGCAGATACGCAGTATTTT. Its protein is CASSSGPSADTQYF.

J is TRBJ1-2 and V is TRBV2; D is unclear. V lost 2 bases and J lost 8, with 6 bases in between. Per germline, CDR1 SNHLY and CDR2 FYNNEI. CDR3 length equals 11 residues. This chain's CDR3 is CASSEPGGYTF. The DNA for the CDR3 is TGTGCCAGCAGTGAACCGGGGGGCTACACCTTC.

As DNA, the CDR3 is TGTGCCAGCTCACTCGGGGGGGATACCTCCTACGAGCAGTACTTC. Its translation: CASSLGGDTSYEQYF. J is TRBJ2-7 and V is TRBV18; 8 nucleotides agree with TRBD2. Germline CDR1 reads KGHSH; CDR2 reads LQKENI. The J segment lost 0 bases and the V segment lost 4 bases, leaving 5 bases of the junction unmatched. The CDR3 consists of 15 residues.

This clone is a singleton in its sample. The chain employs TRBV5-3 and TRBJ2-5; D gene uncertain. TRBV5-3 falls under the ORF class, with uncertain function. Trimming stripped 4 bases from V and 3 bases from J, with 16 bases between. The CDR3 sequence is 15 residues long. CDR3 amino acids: CARSTDSGQKETQYF. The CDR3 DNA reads TGTGCCAGAAGCACGGATTCTGGCCAGAAAGAGACCCAGTACTTC.

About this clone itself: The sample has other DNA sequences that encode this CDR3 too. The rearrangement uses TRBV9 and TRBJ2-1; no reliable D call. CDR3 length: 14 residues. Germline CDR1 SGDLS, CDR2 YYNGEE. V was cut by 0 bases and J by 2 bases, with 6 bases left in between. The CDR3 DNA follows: TGTGCCAGCAGCGTAGGGGGAACCTACAATGAGCAGTTCTTC. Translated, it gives CASSVGGTYNEQFF.

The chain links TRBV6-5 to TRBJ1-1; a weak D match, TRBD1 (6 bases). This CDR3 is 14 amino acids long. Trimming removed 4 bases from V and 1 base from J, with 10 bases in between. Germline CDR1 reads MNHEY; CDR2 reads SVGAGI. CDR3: CASSSTTGNTEAFF. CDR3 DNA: TGTGCCAGCAGTTCTACGACAGGGAACACTGAAGCTTTCTTT.

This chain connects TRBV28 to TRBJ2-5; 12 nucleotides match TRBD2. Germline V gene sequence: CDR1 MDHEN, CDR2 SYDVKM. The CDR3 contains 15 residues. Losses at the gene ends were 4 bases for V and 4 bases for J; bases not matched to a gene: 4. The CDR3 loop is CASSSLAGGVETQYF. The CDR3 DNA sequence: TGTGCCAGCAGTTCCCTAGCGGGGGGGGTAGAGACCCAGTACTTC.

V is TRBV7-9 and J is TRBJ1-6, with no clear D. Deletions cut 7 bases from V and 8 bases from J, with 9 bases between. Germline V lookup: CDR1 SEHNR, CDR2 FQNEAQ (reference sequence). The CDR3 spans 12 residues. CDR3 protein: CASKGYDSPLHF. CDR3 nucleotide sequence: TGTGCCAGCAAGGGATATGATTCACCCCTCCACTTT.

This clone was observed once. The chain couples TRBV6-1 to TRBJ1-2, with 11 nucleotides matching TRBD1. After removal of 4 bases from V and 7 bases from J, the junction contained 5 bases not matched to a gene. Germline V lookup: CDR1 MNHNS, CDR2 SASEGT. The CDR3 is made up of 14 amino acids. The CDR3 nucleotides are TGTGCCAGCAGTGGGACAGGGGGCGTCAGTGGCTACACCTTC. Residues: CASSGTGGVSGYTF.

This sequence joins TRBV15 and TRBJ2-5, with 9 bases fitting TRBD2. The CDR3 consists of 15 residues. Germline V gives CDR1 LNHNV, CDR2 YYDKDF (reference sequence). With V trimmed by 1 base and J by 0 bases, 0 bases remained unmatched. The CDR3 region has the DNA TGTGCCACCAGCAGAGGCGGGGGGGACCAAGAGACCCAGTACTTC. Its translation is CATSRGGGDQETQYF. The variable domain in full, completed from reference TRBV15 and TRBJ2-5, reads DAMVIQNPRYQVTQFGKPVTLSCSQTLNHNVMYWYQQKSSQAPKLLFHYYDKDFNNEADTPDNFQSRRPNTSFCFLDIRSPGLGDTAMYLCATSRGGGDQETQYFGPGTRLLVL.

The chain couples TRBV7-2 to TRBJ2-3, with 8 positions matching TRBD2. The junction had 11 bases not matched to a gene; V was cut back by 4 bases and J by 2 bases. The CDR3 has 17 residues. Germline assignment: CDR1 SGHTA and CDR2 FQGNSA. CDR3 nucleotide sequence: TGTGCCAGCAGCTCCGGCGGGGGGATGACTGACACAGATACGCAGTATTTT. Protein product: CASSSGGGMTDTDTQYF.

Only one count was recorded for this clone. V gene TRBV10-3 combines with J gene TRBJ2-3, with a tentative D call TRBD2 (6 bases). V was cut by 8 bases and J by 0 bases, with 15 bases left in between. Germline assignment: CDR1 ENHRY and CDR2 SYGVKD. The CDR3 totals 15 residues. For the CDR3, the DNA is TGTGCCATCCACCCGGGGGTGGTGAGCACAGATACGCAGTATTTT. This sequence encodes CAIHPGVVSTDTQYF.

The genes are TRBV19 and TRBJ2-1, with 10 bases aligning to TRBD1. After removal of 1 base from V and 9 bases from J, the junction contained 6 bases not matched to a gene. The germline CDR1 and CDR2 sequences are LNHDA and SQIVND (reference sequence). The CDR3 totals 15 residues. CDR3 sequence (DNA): TGTGCCAGTAGTATAGGGTGGACAGGGGGTACTGAGCAGTTCTTC. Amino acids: CASSIGWTGGTEQFF.

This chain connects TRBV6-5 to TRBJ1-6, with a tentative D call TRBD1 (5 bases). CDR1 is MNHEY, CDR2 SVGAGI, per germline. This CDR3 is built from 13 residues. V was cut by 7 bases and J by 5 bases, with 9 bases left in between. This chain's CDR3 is CASKRGDNSPLHF. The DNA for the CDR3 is TGTGCCAGCAAAAGGGGAGATAATTCACCCCTCCACTTT.

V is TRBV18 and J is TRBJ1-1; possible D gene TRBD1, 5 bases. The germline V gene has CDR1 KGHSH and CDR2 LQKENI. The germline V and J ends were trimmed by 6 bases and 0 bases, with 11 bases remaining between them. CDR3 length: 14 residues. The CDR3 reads CASSAGLLNTEAFF. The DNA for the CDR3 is TGTGCCAGCTCGGCGGGACTTTTGAACACTGAAGCTTTCTTT. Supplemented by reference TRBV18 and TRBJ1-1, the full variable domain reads NAGVMQNPRHLVRRRGQEARLRCSPMKGHSHVYWYRQLPEEGLKFMVYLQKENIIDESGMPKERFSAEFPKEGPSILRIQQVVRGDSAAYFCASSAGLLNTEAFFGQGTRLTVV.